Sequencing of this T cell receptor beta chain was carried out in a study of blood T cell repertoires in COVID-19. The wider study: Sites across the United States, Italy and Spain contributed samples from acute and convalescent COVID-19. T cells, B-cell-depleted T cells, or PBMCs provided the cDNA or gDNA that served as material.

Germline CDR1 is ENHRY and CDR2 is SYGVKD. This CDR3 is 12 amino acids long. Trimming pared 6 bases from V and 7 bases from J, leaving 12 bases between. Patients from Seattle were sampled longitudinally, starting during active infection. Authors' data handling: Reference gene primer amplification gave nucleated cell count estimates. Using immunoSEQ multiplex PCR, the repertoire was profiled, and TCRdb retains in-frame clones only, with some absent. The V and J calls and clone size were taken over from that table, and D and trimming were inferred from the DNA. This table has around 150,000 clones, 92% appearing once.

The TCR sequence derives from a young man with COVID-19, enrolled during active disease. V usage is TRBV10-3 and J usage is TRBJ2-5; D may be TRBD1 (6 bases). The specimen sequenced was peripheral blood. CDR3 in DNA: TGTGCCATCAGCGGACAGTCGTGGACCCAGTACTTC. Its translation is CAISGQSWTQYF.